This T cell receptor (beta chain) came from a study of blood T cell repertoires in COVID-19. Study-wide background: T cells, B-cell-depleted T cells, or PBMCs supplied cDNA or gDNA.

Self-reported history from a screening survey and questionnaire set each donor's cohort. This clone was seen only once. Libraries were prepared by immunoSEQ multiplex PCR; TCRdb keeps only in-frame clonotypes and omits some of them. The sample contains roughly 320,000 clones, 85% to 95% of which appear only once. Germline CDR1 reads MGHRA; CDR2 reads YSYEKL. The CDR3 is 14 amino acids. J was trimmed by 5 bases and V by 1 base; bases with no gene match: 0. The rearrangement joins TRBV4-1 to TRBJ1-2; TRBD1 agrees at 11 bases. The sequence was collected from a woman aged 25-40 years who had been exposed to COVID-19. Sequencing was carried out using PBMCs or T cells enriched from blood (not recorded which). CDR3 nucleotides: TGCGCCAGCAGCCAAGGGGACAGGGGGTATGGCTACACCTTC. Translated: CASSQGDRGYGYTF.